This T cell receptor (beta chain) derives from a study of T cell repertoires in cytomegalovirus infection. Germline V gene data show CDR1 as LNHDA and CDR2 as SQIVND (reference sequence). V was cut by 5 bases and J by 6 bases, with 17 bases left in between. The CDR3 has 15 amino acids. About this clonotype: The antigen is unknown.

The study, taken as a whole, reports: Dominant in the ex vivo response were TCR beta clonotypes restricted by HLA-C and specific for CMV.

From the reads, TCRdb called clonotypes with MiXCR, one entry per CDR3 protein. The sample shows roughly 630,000 distinct CDR3 sequences, less than 25% of them seen only once. This clonotype was obtained from a human donor in good health (CMV status not recorded). Some clones in this sample may be carry-over from other donors' samples. The rearrangement joins TRBV19 to TRBJ1-5; the D gene is possibly TRBD1 (5 bases). Sample: CD8+ T cells from PBMCs. CDR3 region: CASSSGRPGGQPQHF. In nucleotides, the CDR3 is TGTGCCAGTAGTTCCGGACGGCCCGGGGGTCAGCCCCAGCATTTT.